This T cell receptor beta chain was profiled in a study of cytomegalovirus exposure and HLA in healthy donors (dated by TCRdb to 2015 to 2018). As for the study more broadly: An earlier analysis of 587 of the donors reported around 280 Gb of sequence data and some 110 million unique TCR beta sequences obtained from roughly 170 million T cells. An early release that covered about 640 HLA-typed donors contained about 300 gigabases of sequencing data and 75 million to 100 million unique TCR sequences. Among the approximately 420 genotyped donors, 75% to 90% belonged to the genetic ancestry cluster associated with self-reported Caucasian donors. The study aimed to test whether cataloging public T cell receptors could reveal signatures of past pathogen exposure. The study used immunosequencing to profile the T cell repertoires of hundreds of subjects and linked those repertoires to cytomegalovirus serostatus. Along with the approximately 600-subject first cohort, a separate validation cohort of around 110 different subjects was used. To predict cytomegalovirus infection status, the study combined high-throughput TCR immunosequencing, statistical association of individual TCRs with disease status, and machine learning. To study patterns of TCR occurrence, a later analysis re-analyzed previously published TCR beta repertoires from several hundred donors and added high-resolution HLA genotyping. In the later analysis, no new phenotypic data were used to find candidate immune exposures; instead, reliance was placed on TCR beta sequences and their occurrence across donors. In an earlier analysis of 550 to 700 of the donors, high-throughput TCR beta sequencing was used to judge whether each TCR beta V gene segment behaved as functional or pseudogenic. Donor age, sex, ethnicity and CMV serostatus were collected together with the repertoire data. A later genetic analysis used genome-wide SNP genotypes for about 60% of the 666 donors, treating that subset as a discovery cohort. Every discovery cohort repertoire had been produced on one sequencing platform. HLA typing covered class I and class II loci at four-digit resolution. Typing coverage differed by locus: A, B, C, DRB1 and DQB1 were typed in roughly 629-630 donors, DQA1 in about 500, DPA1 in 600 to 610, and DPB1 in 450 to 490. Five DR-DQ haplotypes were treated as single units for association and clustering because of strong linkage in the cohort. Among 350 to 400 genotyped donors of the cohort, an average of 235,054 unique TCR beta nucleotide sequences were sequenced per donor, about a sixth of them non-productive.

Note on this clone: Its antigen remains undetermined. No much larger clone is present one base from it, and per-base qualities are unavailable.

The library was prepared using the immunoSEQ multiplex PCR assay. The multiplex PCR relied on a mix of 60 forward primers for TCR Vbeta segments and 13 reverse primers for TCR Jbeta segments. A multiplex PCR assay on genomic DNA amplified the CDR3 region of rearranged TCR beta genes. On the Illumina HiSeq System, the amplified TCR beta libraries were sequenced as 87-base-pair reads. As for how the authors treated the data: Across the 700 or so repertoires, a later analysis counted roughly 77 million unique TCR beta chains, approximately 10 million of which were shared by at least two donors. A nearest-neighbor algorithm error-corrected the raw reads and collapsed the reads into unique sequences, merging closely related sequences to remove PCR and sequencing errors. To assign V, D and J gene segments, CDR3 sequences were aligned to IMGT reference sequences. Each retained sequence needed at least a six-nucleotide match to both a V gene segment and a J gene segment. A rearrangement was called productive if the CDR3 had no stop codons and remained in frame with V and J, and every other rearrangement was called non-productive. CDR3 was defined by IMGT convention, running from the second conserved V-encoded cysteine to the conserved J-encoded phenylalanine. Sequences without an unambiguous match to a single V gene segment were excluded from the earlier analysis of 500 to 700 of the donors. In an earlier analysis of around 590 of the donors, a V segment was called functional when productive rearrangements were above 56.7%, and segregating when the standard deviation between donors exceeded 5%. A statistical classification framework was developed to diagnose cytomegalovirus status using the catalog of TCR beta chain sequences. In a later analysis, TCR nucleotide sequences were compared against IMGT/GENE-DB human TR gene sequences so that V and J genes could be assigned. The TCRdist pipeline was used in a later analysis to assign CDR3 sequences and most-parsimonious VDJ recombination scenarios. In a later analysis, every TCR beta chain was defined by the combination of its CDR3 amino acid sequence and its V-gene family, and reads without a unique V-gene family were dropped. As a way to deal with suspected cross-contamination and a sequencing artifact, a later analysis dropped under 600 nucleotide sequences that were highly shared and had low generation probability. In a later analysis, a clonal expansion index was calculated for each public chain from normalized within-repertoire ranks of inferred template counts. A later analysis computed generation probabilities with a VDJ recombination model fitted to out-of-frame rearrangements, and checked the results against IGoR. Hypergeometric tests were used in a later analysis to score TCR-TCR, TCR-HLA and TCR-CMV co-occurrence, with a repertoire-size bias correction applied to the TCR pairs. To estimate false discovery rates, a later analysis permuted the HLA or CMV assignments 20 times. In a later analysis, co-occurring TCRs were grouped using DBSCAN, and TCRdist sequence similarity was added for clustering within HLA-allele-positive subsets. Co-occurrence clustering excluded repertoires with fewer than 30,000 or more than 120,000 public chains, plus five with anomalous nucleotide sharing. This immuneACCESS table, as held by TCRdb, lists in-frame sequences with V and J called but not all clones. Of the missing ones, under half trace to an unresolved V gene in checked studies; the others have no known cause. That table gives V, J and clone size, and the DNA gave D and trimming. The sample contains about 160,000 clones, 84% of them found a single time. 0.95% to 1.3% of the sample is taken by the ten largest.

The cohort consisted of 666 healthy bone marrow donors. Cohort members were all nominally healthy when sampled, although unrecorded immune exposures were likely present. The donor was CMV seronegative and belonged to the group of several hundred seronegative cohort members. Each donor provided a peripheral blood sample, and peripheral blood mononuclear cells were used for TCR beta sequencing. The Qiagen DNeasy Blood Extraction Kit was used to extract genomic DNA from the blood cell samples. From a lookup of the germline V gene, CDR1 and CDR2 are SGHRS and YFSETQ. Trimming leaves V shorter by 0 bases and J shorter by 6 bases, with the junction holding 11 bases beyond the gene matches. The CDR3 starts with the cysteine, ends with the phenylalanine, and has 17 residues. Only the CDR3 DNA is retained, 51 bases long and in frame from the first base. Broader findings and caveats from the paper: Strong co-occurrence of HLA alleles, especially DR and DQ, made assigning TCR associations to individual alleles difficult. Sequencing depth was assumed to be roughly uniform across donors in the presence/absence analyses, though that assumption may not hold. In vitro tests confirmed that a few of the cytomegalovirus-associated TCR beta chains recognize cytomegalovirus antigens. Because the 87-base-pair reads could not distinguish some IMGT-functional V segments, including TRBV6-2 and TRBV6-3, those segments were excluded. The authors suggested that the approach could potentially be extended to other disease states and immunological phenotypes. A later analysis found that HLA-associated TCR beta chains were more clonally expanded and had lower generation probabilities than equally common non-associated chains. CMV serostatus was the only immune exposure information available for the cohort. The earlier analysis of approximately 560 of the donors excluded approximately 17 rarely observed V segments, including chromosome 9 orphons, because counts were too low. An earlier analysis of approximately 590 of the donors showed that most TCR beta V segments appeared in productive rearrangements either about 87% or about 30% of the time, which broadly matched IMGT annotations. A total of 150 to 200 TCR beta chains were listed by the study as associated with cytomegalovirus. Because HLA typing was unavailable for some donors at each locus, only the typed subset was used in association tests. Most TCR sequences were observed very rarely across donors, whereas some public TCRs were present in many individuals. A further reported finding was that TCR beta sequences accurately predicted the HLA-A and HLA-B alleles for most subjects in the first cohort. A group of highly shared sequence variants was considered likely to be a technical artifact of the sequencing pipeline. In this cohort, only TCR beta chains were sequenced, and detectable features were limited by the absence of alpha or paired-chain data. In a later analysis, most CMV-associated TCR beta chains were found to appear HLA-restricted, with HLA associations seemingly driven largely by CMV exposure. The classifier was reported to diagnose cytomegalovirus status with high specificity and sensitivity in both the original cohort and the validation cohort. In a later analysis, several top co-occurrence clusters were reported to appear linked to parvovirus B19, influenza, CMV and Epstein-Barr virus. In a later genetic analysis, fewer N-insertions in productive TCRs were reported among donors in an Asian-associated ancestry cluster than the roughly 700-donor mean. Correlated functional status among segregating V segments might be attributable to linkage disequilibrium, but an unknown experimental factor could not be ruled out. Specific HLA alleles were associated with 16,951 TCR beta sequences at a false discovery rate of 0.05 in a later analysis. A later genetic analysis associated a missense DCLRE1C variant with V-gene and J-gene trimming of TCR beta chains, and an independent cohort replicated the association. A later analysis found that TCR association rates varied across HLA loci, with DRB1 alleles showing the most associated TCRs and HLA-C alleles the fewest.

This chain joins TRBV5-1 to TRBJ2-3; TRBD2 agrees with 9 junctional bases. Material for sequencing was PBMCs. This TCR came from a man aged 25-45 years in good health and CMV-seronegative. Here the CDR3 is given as CASSLGSGSLLGDTQYF. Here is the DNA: TGCGCCAGCAGCTTGGGTAGCGGGAGTCTGTTAGGCGATACGCAGTATTTT.